This entry features one T cell receptor beta chain sequence. This sample was included in a study of blood T cell repertoires in COVID-19. TCRdb's copy holds only in-frame clones and misses some; the assay was immunoSEQ multiplex PCR. The sample lists about 470,000 clones; approximately 90% were seen once. This TCR was sampled from a woman between 18 and 29 years old who had recovered from COVID-19. Sequencing was done on a sample of PBMCs or T cells enriched from blood (not recorded which).

CDR3 in amino acids: CASTGNTGLNTEAFF. The CDR3 coding sequence is TGCGCCAGCACCGGGAACACAGGGCTGAACACTGAAGCTTTCTTT. The gene calls are TRBV5-1 and TRBJ1-1; a weak D match, TRBD1 (6 bases). V was clipped by 6 bases and J by 0 bases, with 15 bases between them. The germline gives CDR1 SGHRS, CDR2 YFSETQ. CDR3 length equals 15 residues.